This T cell receptor beta chain is drawn from a study of brain metastases from non-small cell lung cancer. This CDR3 has 16 residues. CDR1 SGHTA and CDR2 FQGNSA come from the germline V gene. The ends lost 4 bases at V and 3 bases at J; junction bases unmatched: 7. Some clones are missing from TCRdb's copy, which holds only in-frame ones; the method was immunoSEQ multiplex PCR. The sample consists of more than 1,200 clones, over 75% of them appearing once. This clone was seen more than once but under ten times. V gene TRBV7-2 combines with J gene TRBJ1-4; 8 bases line up with TRBD1. This sequence originates from a donor at least 40 years old with non-small cell lung cancer. Sequenced material: tumor-adjacent normal tissue. The CDR3 nucleotides read TGTGCCAGCAGCTGGATCATACAGGGGGCTAATGAAAAACTGTTTTTT. Translation gives CASSWIIQGANEKLFF.